The entry that follows covers one T cell receptor beta chain sequence. From germline, CDR1 is SGHAT and CDR2 FQNNGV. The CDR3 covers 15 residues. V shed 2 bases and J shed 7 bases, with 15 bases lying between them. The sample belongs to a study of technical replicates of blood from a few donors. Sequencing used immunoSEQ multiplex PCR; TCRdb keeps in-frame clones, though not all of them. The sample shows under 100,000 clones, roughly 93% of them seen only once. The chain uses TRBV11-2 and TRBJ2-1; perhaps TRBD2 as D (6 bases). The sample comprised T cells isolated from PBMCs. This receptor was identified in a human donor in good health. Here the CDR3 reads CASSLRRAGKNEQFF. The CDR3 DNA follows: TGTGCCAGCAGCTTAAGGAGGGCCGGCAAAAATGAGCAGTTCTTC.